This T cell receptor beta chain emerged from a study of blood T cell repertoires in COVID-19. The wider study: In each case, the material was cDNA or gDNA derived from T cells, B-cell-depleted T cells, or PBMCs.

The Seattle patients joined while their infection was active and were tracked longitudinally afterward. Germline CDR1 and CDR2: MGHDK and SYGVNS. V lost 1 base, J lost 1 base, and 17 bases lay in between. The CDR3 consists of 18 residues. Methods used by the authors: Counts of nucleated cells, estimated from reference gene primer amplification, were obtained. The repertoire was sequenced with immunoSEQ multiplex PCR; TCRdb's copy has only in-frame clones and lacks some. Clonal size and the V and J genes are those of that table, whereas D and trimming came from the DNA. The sample contains about 180,000 clones, under 90% of which appear only once.

Sequenced input: peripheral blood. This sequence originates from a person aged 65 to 79 with COVID-19, enrolled during active disease. The gene calls are TRBV25-1 and TRBJ1-5, with D maybe TRBD1 (5 bases). The DNA of the CDR3 is TGTGCCAGCAGTGAATGGGACTTAGGTGCAGCCAGCAATCAGCCCCAGCATTTT. It translates to CASSEWDLGAASNQPQHF.